The 25 T cell receptor beta chains listed next were all sequenced from one sample in a study of T-cell memory formation after mild COVID-19. MiXCR, applied by TCRdb to the 5' RACE reads, yields one record per CDR3 protein. The sample consists of around 470,000 distinct CDR3 sequences, roughly 20% of them appearing once. The sample taken for sequencing was PBMCs or a T cell subset sorted from them (not recorded which). The receptors here all came from an adult woman who had mild COVID-19 (a few samples of this study predate the infection). Cell type and time point are not known.

In this sample, this clonotype turned up once. The chain recombines TRBV6-1 with TRBJ1-1; D possibly corresponds to TRBD1 (6 bases). The CDR3 spans 18 residues. Between the trimmed V and J ends, which lost 6 bases and 3 bases, there was a span of 26 bases. Germline V gene lookup returns CDR1 MNHNS and CDR2 SASEGT. DNA for the CDR3: TGTGCCAGCAGCGGACAGTGGGCGGCTCGACTATCGGACACTGAAGCTTTCTTT. Its protein is CASSGQWAARLSDTEAFF.

The sample holds a few counts of this clonotype. The rearrangement links TRBV24-1 to TRBJ2-1; TRBD1 might be the D (5 bases). Trimming stripped 3 bases from V and 0 bases from J, with 14 bases between. Germline CDR1 reads KGHDR; CDR2 reads SFDVKD. This CDR3 contains 17 residues. The CDR3 here is CATSDNTGTRSYNEQFF. The CDR3 coding sequence is TGTGCCACCAGTGATAATACAGGAACCCGCTCCTACAATGAGCAGTTCTTC.

The genes are TRBV12-3 or TRBV12-4 and TRBJ2-1; TRBD2 aligns across 10 bases. The length of the CDR3 is 14 residues. J gave up 8 bases and V 4 bases, and 5 bases lay outside the gene matches. The CDR3 protein is CASSSSGTSDEQFF. The CDR3 bases are TGTGCCAGCAGTTCCTCCGGGACTAGCGATGAGCAGTTCTTC.

In this sample, this clonotype turned up a few times. The chain carries TRBV18 and TRBJ2-3; 8 bases fit TRBD1. The CDR3 has 15 amino acids. Trimming removed 3 bases from V and 3 bases from J; junction bases left unmatched: 5. From germline, CDR1 is KGHSH and CDR2 LQKENI. The CDR3 nucleotides are TGTGCCAGCTCACCGAACAGGGGGAGGACAGATACGCAGTATTTT. Translating it yields CASSPNRGRTDTQYF. The entire variable domain, with the rest obtained from reference TRBV18 and TRBJ2-3, is as follows: NAGVMQNPRHLVRRRGQEARLRCSPMKGHSHVYWYRQLPEEGLKFMVYLQKENIIDESGMPKERFSAEFPKEGPSILRIQQVVRGDSAAYFCASSPNRGRTDTQYFGPGTRLTVL.

This clonotype was recorded at least ten times. This chain connects TRBV6-4 to TRBJ2-1; D is perhaps TRBD2 (5 bases). The CDR3 spans 16 residues. Looked up from germline, CDR1 is MRHNA and CDR2 is SNTAGT. Between the trimmed V and J ends, which lost 0 bases and 1 base, there was a span of 10 bases. This CDR3 is CASSDSGLASYNEQFF. The CDR3 bases are TGTGCCAGCAGTGACTCGGGTCTAGCTTCCTACAATGAGCAGTTCTTC.

The V call is TRBV4-1, the J call TRBJ2-7, with a possible D match to TRBD2 (5 bases). Germline V gene sequence: CDR1 MGHRA, CDR2 YSYEKL. Trimming took off 0 bases at V and 2 bases at J, with 11 bases between the two ends. The CDR3 length is 15 residues. CDR3 sequence (DNA): TGCGCCAGCAGCCAAGAGGAGGAGGTCCCCTACGAGCAGTACTTC. It translates to CASSQEEEVPYEQYF.

In its sample, this clonotype was seen a few times. This sequence joins TRBV6-5 and TRBJ2-7, with TRBD2 matching over 7 bases. Germline CDR1 is MNHEY and CDR2 is SVGAGI. V shed 6 bases, J shed 2 bases, and the junction held 7 bases outside the gene matches. This CDR3 is 14 amino acids long. CDR3: CASRLSSGPYEQYF. CDR3 DNA sequence: TGTGCCAGCAGGCTATCTAGCGGACCCTACGAGCAGTACTTC.

This chain uses TRBV29-1 with TRBJ1-5; D is unresolved. The CDR3 is made up of 14 amino acids. Germline CDR1 reads SQVTM; CDR2 reads ANQGSEA. Trimming cost V 4 bases and J 6 bases, with 16 bases left between them. CDR3 residues: CSVAREGSGQPQHF. For the CDR3, the DNA is TGCAGCGTTGCCCGGGAGGGCTCGGGTCAGCCCCAGCATTTT.

This clonotype was seen just once. This chain joins TRBV18 and TRBJ1-2; D call uncertain. The V end was cut by 5 bases, the J end by 11 bases, with 18 bases between. This CDR3 is 13 amino acids long. Germline assignment: CDR1 KGHSH and CDR2 LQKENI. The CDR3 region is CASSAAPARSYTF. In DNA form, the CDR3 reads TGTGCCAGCTCAGCGGCTCCCGCAAGGAGTTACACCTTC.

As to this clonotype: One end of the junction varies from germline; a read error may be responsible. V is TRBV20-1 and J is TRBJ2-2, with D perhaps TRBD1 or TRBD2 (5 bases each). The CDR3 consists of 16 residues. CDR1 is DFQATT, CDR2 SNEGSKA, per germline (reference sequence). CDR3 protein: CSARGGGGKNTGELFF. CDR3 bases: TGCAGTGCCAGAGGAGGTGGGGGAAAGAACACCGGGGAGCTGTTTTTT.

The gene calls are TRBV24-1 and TRBJ2-1, with D unclear. CDR1 is KGHDR, CDR2 SFDVKD, per germline. This CDR3 has 14 amino acids. Trimming took 1 base from V and 5 from J, leaving 8 bases between them. For the CDR3, the DNA is TGTGCCACCAGTGATTTAGACCCAAACAATGAGCAGTTCTTC. Amino acid sequence: CATSDLDPNNEQFF.

This clonotype was counted a few times. The rearrangement uses TRBV6-5 and TRBJ2-1; D gene uncertain. Germline values: CDR1 MNHEY, CDR2 SVGAGI. The germline V and J ends were trimmed by 4 bases and 5 bases, with 12 bases remaining between them. This CDR3 is 14 amino acids long. CDR3 amino acids: CASSLTARNNEQFF. The CDR3 DNA sequence: TGTGCCAGCAGTTTAACAGCGCGGAACAATGAGCAGTTCTTC.

There are a few counts of this clonotype. The rearrangement links TRBV5-1 to TRBJ2-1; 8 bases line up with TRBD2. The CDR3 length is 14 residues. Per the germline V gene, CDR1 is SGHRS and CDR2 is YFSETQ. Losses at the gene ends were 2 bases for V and 6 bases for J; bases not matched to a gene: 4. The CDR3 region is CASSLAGEGNEQFF. The CDR3 DNA is TGCGCCAGCAGCTTAGCGGGAGAAGGCAATGAGCAGTTCTTC. Supplemented by reference TRBV5-1 and TRBJ2-1, the full variable domain reads KAGVTQTPRYLIKTRGQQVTLSCSPISGHRSVSWYQQTPGQGLQFLFEYFSETQRNKGNFPGRFSGRQFSNSRSEMNVSTLELGDSALYLCASSLAGEGNEQFFGPGTRLTVL.

The CDR3 coding sequence is TGTGCCAGCAGCCGTTCCGCCGCCGGGGAGCTGTTTTTT. This sequence encodes CASSRSAAGELFF. V gene TRBV4-2 combines with J gene TRBJ2-2; D remains ambiguous. Per germline, CDR1 LGHNA and CDR2 YNFKEQ. CDR3 length: 13 residues. Trimming stripped 4 bases from V and 6 bases from J, with 9 bases between.

The chain employs TRBV9 and TRBJ1-2; D remains unclear. The CDR3 has 12 residues. Germline CDR1 is SGDLS and CDR2 is YYNGEE. Trimming took off 3 bases at V and 8 bases at J, with 11 bases between the two ends. This CDR3 reads CASSGGRPGYTF. The DNA of the CDR3 is TGTGCCAGCAGCGGAGGACGGCCGGGCTACACCTTC. Full variable domain (rest looked up from reference TRBV9 and TRBJ1-2): DSGVTQTPKHLITATGQRVTLRCSPRSGDLSVYWYQQSLDQGLQFLIQYYNGEERAKGNILERFSAQQFPDLHSELNLSSLELGDSALYFCASSGGRPGYTFGSGTRLTVV.

This sequence joins TRBV5-1 and TRBJ2-1; tentatively, D is TRBD2 (6 bases). Germline V CDR1 and CDR2: SGHRS, YFSETQ. V was trimmed by 5 bases and J by 10 bases, leaving 19 bases between them. This CDR3 has 14 residues. In DNA form, the CDR3 reads TGCGCCAGCAGTCCGTATGATTTACGGGGGGAGCAGTTCTTC. Protein product: CASSPYDLRGEQFF. Based on the CDR3 plus reference TRBV5-1 and TRBJ2-1, the full variable domain is KAGVTQTPRYLIKTRGQQVTLSCSPISGHRSVSWYQQTPGQGLQFLFEYFSETQRNKGNFPGRFSGRQFSNSRSEMNVSTLELGDSALYLCASSPYDLRGEQFFGPGTRLTVL.

This chain uses TRBV5-1 with TRBJ2-5; D not resolved. Germline loops: CDR1 SGHRS, CDR2 YFSETQ. CDR3 size: 15 residues. V was shortened by 4 bases and J by 5 bases, with 18 bases between the two germline ends. CDR3 amino acids: CASSQDLRGIETQYF. In DNA, the CDR3 is TGCGCCAGCAGCCAGGACCTTAGAGGCATTGAGACCCAGTACTTC.

This clonotype was seen a handful of times. The chain recombines TRBV4-1 with TRBJ1-2, with D hard to call. This CDR3 is built from 15 residues. Germline CDR1 is MGHRA and CDR2 is YSYEKL. Trimming took 1 base from V and 3 from J, leaving 12 bases between them. CDR3: CASSQVPGDDYGYTF. CDR3 DNA: TGCGCCAGCAGCCAAGTCCCGGGAGATGACTATGGCTACACCTTC.

The rearrangement joins TRBV5-4 to TRBJ2-1, with D perhaps TRBD1 (5 bases). The CDR3 has 12 residues. V was shortened by 0 bases and J by 13 bases, with 11 bases between the two germline ends. The germline CDR1 and CDR2 sequences are SGHNT and YYREEE (reference sequence). The CDR3 DNA reads TGTGCCAGCAGCTTGGCAGGACAAGCCCAGTTCTTC. It codes for CASSLAGQAQFF.

V and J are TRBV20-1 and TRBJ1-5, with no clear D. Germline values: CDR1 DFQATT, CDR2 SNEGSKA (reference sequence). V dropped 5 bases and J dropped 2 bases, with 10 bases sitting between them. This CDR3 spans 13 amino acids. As DNA, the CDR3 is TGCAGTGCTCGACGCAGTGGCAATCAGCCCCAGCATTTT. This translates into CSARRSGNQPQHF.

The chain recombines TRBV9 with TRBJ2-1, with 11 bases identical to TRBD2. CDR3 length: 15 amino acids. CDR1 and CDR2 from the germline V gene are SGDLS and YYNGEE. The trim removed 2 bases at V and 8 bases at J, leaving 6 bases unmatched. Here the CDR3 reads CASSVPSGGRDEQFF. CDR3 in DNA: TGTGCCAGCAGCGTGCCTAGCGGGGGGAGGGATGAGCAGTTCTTC.

This clonotype was seen a handful of times. V usage is TRBV4-1 and J usage is TRBJ1-5, with 7 bases aligning to TRBD1. The V and J ends lost 3 bases and 2 bases, in that order; junction bases with no gene match: 4. This CDR3 has 15 residues. Germline V gene data show CDR1 as MGHRA and CDR2 as YSYEKL. CDR3 DNA: TGCGCCAGCAGCCACCCAGGGGGGCGCAATCAGCCCCAGCATTTT. Translation: CASSHPGGRNQPQHF.

In DNA form, the CDR3 reads TGTGCCAGCAGCCAAGACCCCCCAGGGTCCTATGGCTACACCTTC. It specifies CASSQDPPGSYGYTF. The chain recombines TRBV3-1 with TRBJ1-2; perhaps TRBD1 as D (5 bases). This CDR3 region has 15 residues. Trimming removed 0 bases at V and 4 bases at J, with 12 bases between. In germline, CDR1 is LGHDT, CDR2 YNNKEL (reference sequence).

This clonotype was observed a few times. This chain joins TRBV3-1 and TRBJ1-1; 9 bases are shared with TRBD1. V dropped 5 bases and J dropped 11; count of bases not matched to a gene: 9. Germline V lookup: CDR1 LGHDT, CDR2 YNNKEL (reference sequence). The CDR3 is 13 amino acids. CDR3 sequence reads: CASSSLTGGFAFF. The CDR3 region has the DNA TGTGCCAGCAGCTCCCTGACAGGGGGGTTTGCTTTCTTT.

This chain uses TRBV3-1 with TRBJ1-2; 8 bases agree with TRBD1. Per the germline V gene, CDR1 is LGHDT and CDR2 is YNNKEL (reference sequence). The CDR3 runs 16 residues. V gave up 3 bases and J gave up 4 bases; unmatched junction bases: 10. The CDR3 sequence is CASSHGQGFILYGYTF. Here the CDR3 DNA reads TGTGCCAGCAGCCACGGACAGGGCTTTATACTCTATGGCTACACCTTC. The whole variable domain, filled in from reference TRBV3-1 and TRBJ1-2, reads DTAVSQTPKYLVTQMGNDKSIKCEQNLGHDTMYWYKQDSKKFLKIMFSYNNKELIINETVPNRFSPKSPDKAHLNLHINSLELGDSAVYFCASSHGQGFILYGYTFGSGTRLTVV.